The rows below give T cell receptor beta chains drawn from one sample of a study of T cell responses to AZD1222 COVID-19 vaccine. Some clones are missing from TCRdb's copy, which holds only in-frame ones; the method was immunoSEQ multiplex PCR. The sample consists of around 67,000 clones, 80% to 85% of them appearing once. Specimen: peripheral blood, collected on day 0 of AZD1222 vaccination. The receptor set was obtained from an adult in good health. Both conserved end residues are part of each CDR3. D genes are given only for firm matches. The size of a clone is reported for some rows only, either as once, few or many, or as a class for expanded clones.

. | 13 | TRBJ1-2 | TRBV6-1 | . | CASSDSAGYGYTF | TGTGCCAGCAGTGATTCCGCGGGCTATGGCTACACCTTC
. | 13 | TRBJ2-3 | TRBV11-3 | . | CASSLMETDTQYF | TGTGCCAGCAGCTTAATGGAGACAGATACGCAGTATTTT
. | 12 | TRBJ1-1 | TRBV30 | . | CAWRRRNTEAFF | TGTGCCTGGAGGAGGAGGAACACTGAAGCTTTCTTT
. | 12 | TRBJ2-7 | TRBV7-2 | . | CASSLGAYEQYF | TGTGCCAGCAGCTTAGGTGCCTACGAGCAGTACTTC
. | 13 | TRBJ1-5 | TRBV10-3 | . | CAIRVDSNQPQHF | TGTGCCATCAGGGTGGATAGCAATCAGCCCCAGCATTTT
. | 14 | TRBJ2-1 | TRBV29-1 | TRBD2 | CSAKSSGGSNEQFF | TGCAGCGCGAAATCAAGCGGGGGATCCAATGAGCAGTTCTTC
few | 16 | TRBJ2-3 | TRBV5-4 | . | CASSLVPGRGTDTQYF | TGTGCCAGCAGCTTGGTTCCAGGGAGAGGCACAGATACGCAGTATTTT
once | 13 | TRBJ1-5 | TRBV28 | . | CATPGRGNQPQHF | TGTGCCACCCCGGGACGGGGCAATCAGCCCCAGCATTTT
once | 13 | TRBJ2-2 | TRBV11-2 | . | CASSLARVGELFF | TGTGCCAGCAGCTTAGCCAGGGTTGGGGAGCTGTTTTTT
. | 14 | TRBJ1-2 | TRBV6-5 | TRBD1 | CASTTGDVGYGYTF | TGTGCCAGCACCACAGGGGACGTGGGCTATGGCTACACCTTC
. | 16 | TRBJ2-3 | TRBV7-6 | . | CASTQWGRDRTDTQYF | TGTGCCAGCACCCAGTGGGGCAGGGATCGGACAGATACGCAGTATTTT
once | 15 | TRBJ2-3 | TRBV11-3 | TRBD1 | CASSPIGQGENTQYF | TGTGCCAGCAGCCCCATAGGACAGGGCGAAAATACGCAGTATTTT
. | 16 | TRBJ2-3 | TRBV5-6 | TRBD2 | CASSIWSGGAADTQYF | TGTGCCAGCAGCATTTGGAGCGGGGGGGCAGCAGATACGCAGTATTTT